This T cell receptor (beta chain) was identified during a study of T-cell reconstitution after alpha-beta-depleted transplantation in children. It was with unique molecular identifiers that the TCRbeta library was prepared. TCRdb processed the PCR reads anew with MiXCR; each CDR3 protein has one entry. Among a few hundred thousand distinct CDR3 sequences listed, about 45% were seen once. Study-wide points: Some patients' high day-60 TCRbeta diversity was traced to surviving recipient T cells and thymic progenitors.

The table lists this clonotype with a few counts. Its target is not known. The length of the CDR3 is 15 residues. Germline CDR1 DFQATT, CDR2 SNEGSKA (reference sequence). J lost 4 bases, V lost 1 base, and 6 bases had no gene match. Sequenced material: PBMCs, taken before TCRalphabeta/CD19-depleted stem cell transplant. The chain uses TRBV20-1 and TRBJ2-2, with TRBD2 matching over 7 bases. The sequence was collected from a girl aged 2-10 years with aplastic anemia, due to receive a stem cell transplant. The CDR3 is CSARVLGGGTGELFF. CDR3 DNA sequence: TGCAGTGCTAGAGTCCTGGGGGGGGGCACCGGGGAGCTGTTTTTT.